This T cell receptor beta chain was sequenced in a study of shared clonotypes between healthy human individuals. About 30,000 T cell genomes, or about 0.2 ug DNA, went into the sorted-subset replicate PCRs. Produced via immunoSEQ multiplex PCR; TCRdb's table is partial and in-frame only. The data show more than 1 million clones, approximately 78% seen once. Study findings and constraints: Sharing across four donors was seen in 4% to 5.5% of naive CD4 clonotypes. The generation probabilities recorded for non-shared clonotypes fell below those of clonotypes shared by all four donors. What limited the represented genetic and exposure-history diversity was the small number of donors.

Turning to this clone: What it binds is unknown.

Germline trimming cut 7 bases from V and 1 base from J; bases unmatched to any gene: 7. From germline, CDR1 is SNHLY and CDR2 FYNNEI. The CDR3 contains 14 residues. The chain uses TRBV2 and TRBJ2-7, with TRBD2 matching over 7 bases. This clonotype was sampled from a man between 18 and 29 years old in good health. Some clones in this sample may be carry-over from other donors' samples. Source material: memory CD4+ T cells from PBMCs. Noted subset: CD45RA-negative fraction. CDR3: CASMGASGSYEQYF. The CDR3, as DNA: TGTGCCAGCATGGGAGCTAGCGGATCCTACGAGCAGTACTTC.